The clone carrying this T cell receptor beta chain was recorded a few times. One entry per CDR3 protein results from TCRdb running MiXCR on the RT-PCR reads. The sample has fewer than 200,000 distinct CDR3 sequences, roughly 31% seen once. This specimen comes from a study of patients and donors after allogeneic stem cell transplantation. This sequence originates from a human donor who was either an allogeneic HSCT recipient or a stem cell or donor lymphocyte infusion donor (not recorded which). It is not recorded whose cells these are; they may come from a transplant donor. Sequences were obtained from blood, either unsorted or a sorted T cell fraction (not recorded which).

The CDR3, as DNA: TGCAGTGCTGTGGAGTGGGACACTGAAGCTTTCTTT. It specifies CSAVEWDTEAFF. The chain carries TRBV20-1 and TRBJ1-1, with no clear D. There are 12 residues in the CDR3. The ends were cut back, 5 bases at V and 3 bases at J, with 10 bases in the middle. Germline CDR1 and CDR2: DFQATT and SNEGSKA (reference sequence).